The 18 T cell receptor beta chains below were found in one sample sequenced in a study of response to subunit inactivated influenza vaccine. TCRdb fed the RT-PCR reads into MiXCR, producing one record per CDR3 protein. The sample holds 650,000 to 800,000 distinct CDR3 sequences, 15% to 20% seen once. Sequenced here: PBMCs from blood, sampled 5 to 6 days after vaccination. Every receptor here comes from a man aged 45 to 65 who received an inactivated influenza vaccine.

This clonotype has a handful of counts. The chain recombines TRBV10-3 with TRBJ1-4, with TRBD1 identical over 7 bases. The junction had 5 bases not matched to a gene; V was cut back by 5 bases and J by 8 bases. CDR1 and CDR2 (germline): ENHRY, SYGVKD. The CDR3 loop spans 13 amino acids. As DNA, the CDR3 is TGTGCCATCAGTACAGGGGCCTTAGAAAAACTGTTTTTT. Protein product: CAISTGALEKLFF.

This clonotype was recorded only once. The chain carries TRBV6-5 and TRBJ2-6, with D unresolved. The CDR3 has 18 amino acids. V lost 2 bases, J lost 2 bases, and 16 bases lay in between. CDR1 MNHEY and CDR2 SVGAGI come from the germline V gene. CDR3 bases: TGTGCCAGCAGTTACCTTGGATCGCCCGGCCCTGGGGCCAACGTCCTGACTTTC. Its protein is CASSYLGSPGPGANVLTF.

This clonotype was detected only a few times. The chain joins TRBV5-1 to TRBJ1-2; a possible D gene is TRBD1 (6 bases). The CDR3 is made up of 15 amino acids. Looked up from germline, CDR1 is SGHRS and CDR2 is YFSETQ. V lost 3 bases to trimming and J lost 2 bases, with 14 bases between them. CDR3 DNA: TGCGCCAGCAGCTCGGAAGGACAGACAAACTATGGCTACACCTTC. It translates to CASSSEGQTNYGYTF.

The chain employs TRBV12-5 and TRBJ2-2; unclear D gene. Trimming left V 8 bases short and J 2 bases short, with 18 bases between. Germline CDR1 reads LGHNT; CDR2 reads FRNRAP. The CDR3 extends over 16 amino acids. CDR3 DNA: TGTGCTAGTAAGCAGTCGCCAGATGTAAACACCGGGGAGCTGTTTTTT. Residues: CASKQSPDVNTGELFF.

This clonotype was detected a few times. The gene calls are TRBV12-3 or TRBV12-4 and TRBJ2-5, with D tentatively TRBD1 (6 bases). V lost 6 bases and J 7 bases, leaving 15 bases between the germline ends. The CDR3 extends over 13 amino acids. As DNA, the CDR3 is TGTGCCAGCAGATCCCAGGGGTTTGGGACCCAGTACTTC. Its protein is CASRSQGFGTQYF.

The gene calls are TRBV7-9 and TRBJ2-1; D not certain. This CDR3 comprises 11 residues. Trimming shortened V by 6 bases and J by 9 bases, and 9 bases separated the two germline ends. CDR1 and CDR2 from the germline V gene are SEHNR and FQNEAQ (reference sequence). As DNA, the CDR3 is TGTGCCAGCAGACCCATTATTGAGCAGTTCTTC. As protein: CASRPIIEQFF.

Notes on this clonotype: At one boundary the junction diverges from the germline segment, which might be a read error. The CDR3 loop is CASSLSGTGSYEQHF. The CDR3, as DNA: TGTGCCAGCAGTTTATCCGGGACAGGCTCCTACGAGCAGCACTTC. The chain links TRBV27 to TRBJ2-7; 8 bases align to TRBD1. This CDR3 is built from 15 residues. Germline V CDR1 and CDR2: MNHEY, SMNVEV (reference sequence).

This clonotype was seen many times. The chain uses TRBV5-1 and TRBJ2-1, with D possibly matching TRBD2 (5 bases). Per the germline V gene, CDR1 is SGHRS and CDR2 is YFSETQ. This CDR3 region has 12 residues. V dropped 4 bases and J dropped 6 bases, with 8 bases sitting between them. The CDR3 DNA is TGCGCCAGCAGCCCTGGGAGCAATGAGCAGTTCTTC. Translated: CASSPGSNEQFF.

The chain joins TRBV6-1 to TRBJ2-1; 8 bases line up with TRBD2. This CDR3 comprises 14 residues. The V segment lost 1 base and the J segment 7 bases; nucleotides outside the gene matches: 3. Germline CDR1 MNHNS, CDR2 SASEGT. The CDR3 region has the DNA TGTGCCAGCAGTGAAGGGCTAGCGGGTAATGAGCAGTTCTTC. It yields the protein CASSEGLAGNEQFF.

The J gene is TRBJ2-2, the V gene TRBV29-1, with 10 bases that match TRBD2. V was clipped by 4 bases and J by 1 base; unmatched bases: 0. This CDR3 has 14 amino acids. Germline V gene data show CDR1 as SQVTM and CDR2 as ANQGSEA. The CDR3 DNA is TGCAGCGTTGGACTAGCGGGGAACACCGGGGAGCTGTTTTTT. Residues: CSVGLAGNTGELFF.

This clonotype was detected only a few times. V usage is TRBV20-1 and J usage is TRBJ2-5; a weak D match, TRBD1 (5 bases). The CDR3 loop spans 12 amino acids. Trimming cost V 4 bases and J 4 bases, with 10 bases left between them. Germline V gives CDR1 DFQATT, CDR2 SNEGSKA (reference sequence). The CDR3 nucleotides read TGCAGTGCTACCAGGGCAGGAGAGACCCAGTACTTC. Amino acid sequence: CSATRAGETQYF.

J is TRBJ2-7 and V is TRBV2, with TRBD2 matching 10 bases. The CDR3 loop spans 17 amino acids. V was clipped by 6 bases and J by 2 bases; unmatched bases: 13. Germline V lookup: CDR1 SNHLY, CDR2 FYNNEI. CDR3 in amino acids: CASRVDGSGRNPYEQYF. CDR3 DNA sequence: TGTGCCAGCAGGGTGGATGGTAGCGGGAGGAACCCCTACGAGCAGTACTTC.

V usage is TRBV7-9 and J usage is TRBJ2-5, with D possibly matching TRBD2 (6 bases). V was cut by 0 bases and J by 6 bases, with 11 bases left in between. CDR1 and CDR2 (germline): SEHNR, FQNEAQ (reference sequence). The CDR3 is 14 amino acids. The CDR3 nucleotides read TGTGCCAGCAGCTTAGCCGGGGGTGTCAAGACCCAGTACTTC. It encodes CASSLAGGVKTQYF.

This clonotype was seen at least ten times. The CDR3 bases are TGTGCCAGCAGCTTAGCTGGAGGGGGCCCCTACTACGAGCAGTACTTC. Amino acid sequence: CASSLAGGGPYYEQYF. The rearrangement links TRBV7-2 to TRBJ2-7, with D maybe TRBD1 (7 bases). Germline CDR1 and CDR2: SGHTA and FQGNSA. This CDR3 has 16 residues. V lost 0 bases to trimming and J lost 3 bases, with 15 bases between them.

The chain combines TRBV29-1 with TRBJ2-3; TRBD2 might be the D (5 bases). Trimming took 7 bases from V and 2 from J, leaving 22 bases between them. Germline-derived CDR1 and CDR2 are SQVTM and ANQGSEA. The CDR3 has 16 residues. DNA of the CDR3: TGCAGCGCCCTCGCCGGGGTAGGGCCCAACACAGATACGCAGTATTTT. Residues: CSALAGVGPNTDTQYF.

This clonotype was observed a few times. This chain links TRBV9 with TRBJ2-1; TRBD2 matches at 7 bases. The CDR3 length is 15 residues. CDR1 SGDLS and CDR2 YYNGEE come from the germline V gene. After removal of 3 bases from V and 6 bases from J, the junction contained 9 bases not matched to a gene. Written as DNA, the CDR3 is TGTGCCAGCAGCGGCACTAGCGTGCTCTCCAATGAGCAGTTCTTC. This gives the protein CASSGTSVLSNEQFF.

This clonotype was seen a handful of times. The CDR3 sequence: CASSRGRINSNQPQHF. The CDR3, as DNA: TGTGCCAGCAGCCGGGGCAGAATTAATAGCAATCAGCCCCAGCATTTT. The rearrangement uses TRBV7-8 and TRBJ1-5; maybe TRBD1 (5 bases). Deletions cut 5 bases from V and 0 bases from J, with 14 bases between. This CDR3 has 16 amino acids. CDR1 and CDR2 from the germline V gene are SGHVS and FQNEAQ.

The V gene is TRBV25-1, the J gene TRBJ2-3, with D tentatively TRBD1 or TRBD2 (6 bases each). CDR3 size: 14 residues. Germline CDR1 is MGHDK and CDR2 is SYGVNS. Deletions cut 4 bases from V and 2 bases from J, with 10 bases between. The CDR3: CASSARGHTDTQYF. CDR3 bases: TGTGCCAGCAGTGCGCGGGGACACACAGATACGCAGTATTTT.